Detailed here is one T cell receptor beta chain. Libraries were prepared by immunoSEQ multiplex PCR; TCRdb keeps only in-frame clonotypes and omits some of them. This table holds 200,000 or so clones, roughly 85% found once. This entry belongs to a study of blood T cell repertoires in COVID-19. Study information: Samples of COVID-19 (acute and convalescent) were obtained from the United States, Italy and Spain.

Trimming at V came to 7 bases and at J to 4 bases, leaving 8 bases not matched to a gene. This CDR3 has 17 residues. Germline V gene data show CDR1 as ENHRY and CDR2 as SYGVKD. Sample: peripheral blood. This clonotype originated in a human donor with active or convalescent COVID-19. The donor label of this sample is uncertain. The chain combines TRBV10-3 with TRBJ2-1, with 15 bases aligning to TRBD2. The DNA of the CDR3 is TGTGCCATCAAGAACTCCGGGACTAGCGGGGGGTACAATGAGCAGTTCTTC. Protein product: CAIKNSGTSGGYNEQFF.